This TCR beta chain derives from a study of cytomegalovirus exposure and HLA in healthy donors. Across the study: An analysis done earlier identified about 100 million unique TCR beta sequences from 190 million or so T cells.

60 Vbeta and 13 Jbeta primers were used in PCR. TCRdb's copy holds only in-frame clones and misses some; the assay was immunoSEQ multiplex PCR. The profile shows around 160,000 clones, 60% to 85% of them singletons. As regards this clone: Its target is not known.

Study-level points and caveats: Most CMV-associated TCR beta chains were later found to appear HLA-restricted. Reported findings show TCR beta sequences accurately forecast HLA-A and HLA-B alleles in most subjects.

CDR3 length: 11 residues. Germline CDR1 reads SNHLY; CDR2 reads FYNNEI. The material sequenced was PBMCs. The TCR originated in a middle-aged man in good health and CMV-seropositive. V and J are TRBV2 and TRBJ2-7; TRBD1 matches 7 bases. The J call may not be correct, given that the DNA end is closer to TRBJ2-5. CDR3 in amino acids: CAIQGVETQYF. The DNA for the CDR3 is TGTGCCATCCAGGGGGTGGAGACCCAGTACTTC.